What follows are 19 T cell receptor beta chains derived from one specimen sequenced in a study of Ad26.COV2.S vaccination and SARS-CoV-2 variants. Clones were read by immunoSEQ multiplex PCR, and TCRdb kept only the in-frame ones, dropping some. Of hundreds of thousands of clones in the sample, about 88% are singletons; the top ten hold approximately 11%. Treatment reported: around 19 received Ad26.COV2.S at low or high dose, single or two shots; about 5 received placebo; per-sample allocation not given. The study sampled participants on day 63 after the first vaccine or placebo injection. The sequencing used peripheral blood, collected in a trial of Ad26.COV2.S vaccine versus placebo. The receptors stem from a person aged 18-65 years who received the Ad26.COV2.S COVID-19 vaccine or a placebo.

The genes are TRBV7-8 and TRBJ2-7; D call uncertain. The CDR3 sequence is 11 residues long. Trimming removed 5 bases from V and 8 bases from J, with 10 bases in between. The germline CDR1 and CDR2 sequences are SGHVS and FQNEAQ. The CDR3 DNA reads TGTGCCAGCAGCAACCCTACGCAGCAGTACTTC. It yields the protein CASSNPTQQYF.

The chain has TRBV28 and TRBJ1-1; no clear D. Per germline, CDR1 MDHEN and CDR2 SYDVKM. Trimming stripped 6 bases from V and 1 base from J, with 12 bases between. The CDR3 consists of 14 residues. CDR3 DNA: TGTGCCAGCAGCCTCCCCACGGGGAACACTGAAGCTTTCTTT. Protein product: CASSLPTGNTEAFF. Together with reference TRBV28 and TRBJ1-1, the CDR3 gives the full variable domain: DVKVTQSSRYLVKRTGEKVFLECVQDMDHENMFWYRQDPGLGLRLIYFSYDVKMKEKGDIPEGYSVSREKKERFSLILESASTNQTSMYLCASSLPTGNTEAFFGQGTRLTVV.

The V gene is TRBV25-1, the J gene TRBJ1-1, with D unresolved. The ends were cut back, 6 bases at V and 5 bases at J, with 7 bases in the middle. Germline V gene data show CDR1 as MGHDK and CDR2 as SYGVNS. CDR3 size: 11 residues. CDR3 sequence (DNA): TGTGCCAGCAGGGCTAGAACTGAAGCTTTCTTT. Its protein product is CASRARTEAFF. Variable domain in full (rest from reference TRBV25-1 and TRBJ1-1): EADIYQTPRYLVIGTGKKITLECSQTMGHDKMYWYQQDPGMELHLIHYSYGVNSTEKGDLSSESTVSRIRTEHFPLTLESARPSHTSQYLCASRARTEAFFGQGTRLTVV.

The rearrangement links TRBV5-1 to TRBJ2-2, with D perhaps TRBD2 (6 bases). The CDR3 is 14 residues long. Germline-derived CDR1 and CDR2 are SGHRS and YFSETQ. V lost 4 bases, J lost 8 bases, and 15 bases lay in between. The CDR3 region has the DNA TGCGCCAGCAGCGGGGGGACCCCGGTAGGGGAGCTGTTTTTT. Translating it yields CASSGGTPVGELFF.

The rearrangement links TRBV19 to TRBJ1-1; 11 bases fit TRBD1. After removal of 8 bases from V and 1 base from J, the junction contained 18 bases not matched to a gene. CDR1 is LNHDA, CDR2 SQIVND, per germline (reference sequence). There are 19 residues in the CDR3. The chain's CDR3 is CASLPGQGDHQARNTEAFF. The CDR3 coding sequence is TGTGCCAGTCTTCCGGGACAGGGGGATCATCAAGCTAGGAACACTGAAGCTTTCTTT.

This sequence joins TRBV12-3 or TRBV12-4 and TRBJ1-4, with a possible D match to TRBD1 (5 bases). The CDR3 covers 13 residues. Trimming removed 3 bases at V and 5 bases at J, with 7 bases between. CDR3 residues: CASSLNRNEKLFF. The CDR3 region has the DNA TGTGCCAGCAGTTTGAACAGGAATGAAAAACTGTTTTTT.

The chain recombines TRBV12-3 or TRBV12-4 with TRBJ2-7, with D maybe TRBD1 (6 bases). V was shortened by 5 bases and J by 2 bases, with 10 bases between the two germline ends. The CDR3 runs 13 residues. The CDR3 region is CASSQGIPYEQYF. Written as DNA, the CDR3 is TGTGCCAGCAGTCAGGGGATCCCCTACGAGCAGTACTTC.

The CDR3 bases are TGTGCCAGCAGCTCGCTCCTAGATGCCTACGAGCAGTACTTC. It translates to CASSSLLDAYEQYF. The gene calls are TRBV7-9 and TRBJ2-7; no reliable D call. CDR3 length: 14 amino acids. Trimming took 4 bases from V and 2 from J, leaving 12 bases between them. Germline assignment: CDR1 SEHNR and CDR2 FQNEAQ (reference sequence).

The rearrangement uses TRBV6-4 and TRBJ2-2, with TRBD1 matching 7 bases. CDR1 is MRHNA and CDR2 is SNTAGT in the germline V gene. The V gene end was trimmed by 4 bases and the J gene end by 8 bases; junction bases not matched to a gene: 10. The CDR3 length is 15 residues. The CDR3 spells CASSVQEGASGELFF. CDR3 coding DNA: TGTGCCAGCAGTGTTCAAGAGGGGGCGTCGGGGGAGCTGTTTTTT.

This chain uses TRBV21-1 with TRBJ1-5; the tabulated D call, TRBD1, remains unverified against the DNA. TRBV21-1 is noted as a pseudogene. The length of the CDR3 is 17 residues. In DNA, the CDR3 is TGTGCCAGCAGCAAATATCTTGTGGGGGCACCGGGTTGGCCCCAGCATTTT. Translated, it gives CASSKYLVGAPGWPQHF.

The chain is built from TRBV7-9 and TRBJ2-1; D not certain. With 2 bases removed from V and 7 bases from J, the gap between germline ends came to 3 bases. The CDR3 sequence is 11 residues long. Germline CDR1 and CDR2: SEHNR and FQNEAQ (reference sequence). The CDR3 bases are TGTGCCAGCAGCTTAAGTAATGAGCAGTTCTTC. Encoded protein: CASSLSNEQFF.

The CDR3 loop reads CASSHSSEQYF. The CDR3 DNA follows: TGCGCCAGCAGCCATTCTAGCGAGCAGTACTTC. The chain uses TRBV4-1 and TRBJ2-5, with D unresolved. The J call may be incorrect, as the DNA end agrees better with TRBJ2-7. Germline CDR1 MGHRA, CDR2 YSYEKL. The CDR3 spans 11 residues.

The rearrangement links TRBV7-8 to TRBJ1-1; the D gene is possibly TRBD1 (5 bases). Trimming left V 5 bases short and J 8 bases short, with 12 bases between. CDR1 is SGHVS, CDR2 FQNEAQ, per germline. The CDR3 totals 12 residues. The CDR3 DNA follows: TGTGCCAGCAGCGCCCGGGCAGGGGAAGCTTTCTTT. This codes for CASSARAGEAFF.

The chain has TRBV5-1 and TRBJ2-1, with a tentative D call TRBD2 (6 bases). V lost 5 bases and J 2 bases, leaving 11 bases between the germline ends. The germline V gene encodes CDR1 SGHRS and CDR2 YFSETQ. CDR3 size: 14 residues. The CDR3 coding sequence is TGCGCCAGCAGATGGGGGGAACCCTACAATGAGCAGTTCTTC. Protein sequence: CASRWGEPYNEQFF.

The chain employs TRBV5-4 and TRBJ2-1, with 12 bases that match TRBD2. The CDR3 is made up of 15 amino acids. With 4 bases clipped from V and 4 bases from J, the junction kept 3 bases outside the gene matches. Germline loops: CDR1 SGHNT, CDR2 YYREEE (reference sequence). The CDR3: CASSTGLAGYNEQFF. The CDR3 DNA is TGTGCCAGCAGCACGGGACTAGCGGGTTACAATGAGCAGTTCTTC. Full variable domain (missing parts from reference TRBV5-4 and TRBJ2-1): ETGVTQSPTHLIKTRGQQVTLRCSSQSGHNTVSWYQQALGQGPQFIFQYYREEENGRGNFPPRFSGLQFPNYSSELNVNALELDDSALYLCASSTGLAGYNEQFFGPGTRLTVL.

The chain is built from TRBV7-8 and TRBJ1-4; D perhaps matches TRBD1 (5 bases). The CDR3 is 15 amino acids. Germline lookup yields CDR1 SGHVS and CDR2 FQNEAQ. V shed 5 bases and J shed 4 bases, with 14 bases lying between them. The CDR3 DNA follows: TGTGCCAGCAGCCGAGGAGGGGACTTTAATGAAAAACTGTTTTTT. Residues: CASSRGGDFNEKLFF.

The chain is built from TRBV9 and TRBJ1-3; D uncertain. Germline V gives CDR1 SGDLS, CDR2 YYNGEE. The CDR3 has 16 amino acids. The ends were cut back, 0 bases at V and 0 bases at J, with 10 bases in the middle. The CDR3 sequence is CASSVATAASGNTIYF. The CDR3, as DNA: TGTGCCAGCAGCGTAGCTACGGCAGCCTCTGGAAACACCATATATTTT.

The V call is TRBV19, the J call TRBJ2-2, with 8 bases matching TRBD1. Germline V gene lookup returns CDR1 LNHDA and CDR2 SQIVND (reference sequence). Trimming cost V 1 base and J 3 bases; bases outside gene matches: 7. The CDR3 contains 17 residues. CDR3 residues: CASSIVRTGKDTGELFF. CDR3 DNA: TGTGCCAGTAGTATAGTAAGGACAGGGAAGGACACCGGGGAGCTGTTTTTT.

Here the CDR3 reads CASSGGGSSYNEQFF. Here the CDR3 DNA reads TGTGCCAGCAGCGGGGGCGGGAGCTCCTACAATGAGCAGTTCTTC. J is TRBJ2-1 and V is TRBV5-4; D possibly corresponds to TRBD2 (7 bases). V gave up 4 bases and J gave up 0 bases, with 11 bases separating them. The CDR3 contains 15 residues. Germline V gene data show CDR1 as SGHNT and CDR2 as YYREEE (reference sequence).